This record concerns one T cell receptor beta chain sequence. Its antigen is still unknown. The sample belongs to a study of T cells in Graves' hyperthyroidism and ophthalmopathy. Study-wide points: Ophthalmopathy stood apart from stable hyperthyroidism in a 13 V-J model. Most clonotypes expanded in the thyroid (above 0.001) were also present in blood.

PBMCs came from 7.5 to 10 ml fresh peripheral blood. The V gene lost 7 bases and the J gene lost 5 bases, with 14 bases spanning the gap. Per germline, CDR1 MNHEY and CDR2 SVGAGI. This CDR3 contains 13 residues. There were TCR beta CDR3 regions amplified from RNA transcripts. First-round RT-PCR with HTBI primers amplified the TCR CDR3 region. TCRdb re-called the multiplex PCR reads through MiXCR, storing one row per CDR3 protein. Among about 840,000 distinct CDR3 sequences listed, roughly 40% were seen once. The sequenced sample consisted of blood. The V gene is TRBV6-5, the J gene TRBJ1-1; no definite D call. The sequence came from a man aged 18 to 29 with Graves' hyperthyroidism. The CDR3 is CASISLFSTEAFF. As DNA, the CDR3 is TGTGCCAGCATCAGCCTATTCTCGACTGAAGCTTTCTTT.